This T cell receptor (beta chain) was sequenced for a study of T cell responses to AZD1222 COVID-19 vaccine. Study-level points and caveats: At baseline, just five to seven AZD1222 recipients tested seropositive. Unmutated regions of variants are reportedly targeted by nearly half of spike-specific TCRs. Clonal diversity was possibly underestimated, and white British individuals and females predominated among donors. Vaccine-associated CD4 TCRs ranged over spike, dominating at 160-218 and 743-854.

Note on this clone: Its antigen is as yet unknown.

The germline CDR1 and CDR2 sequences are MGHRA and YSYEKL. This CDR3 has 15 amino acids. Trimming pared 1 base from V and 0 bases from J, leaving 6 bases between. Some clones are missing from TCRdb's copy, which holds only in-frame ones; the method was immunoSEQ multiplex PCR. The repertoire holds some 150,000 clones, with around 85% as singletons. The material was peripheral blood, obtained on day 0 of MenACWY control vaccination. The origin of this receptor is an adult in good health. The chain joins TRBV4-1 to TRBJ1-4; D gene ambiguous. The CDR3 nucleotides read TGCGCCAGCAGCCAAGGGCGAGCAACTAATGAAAAACTGTTTTTT. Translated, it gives CASSQGRATNEKLFF.